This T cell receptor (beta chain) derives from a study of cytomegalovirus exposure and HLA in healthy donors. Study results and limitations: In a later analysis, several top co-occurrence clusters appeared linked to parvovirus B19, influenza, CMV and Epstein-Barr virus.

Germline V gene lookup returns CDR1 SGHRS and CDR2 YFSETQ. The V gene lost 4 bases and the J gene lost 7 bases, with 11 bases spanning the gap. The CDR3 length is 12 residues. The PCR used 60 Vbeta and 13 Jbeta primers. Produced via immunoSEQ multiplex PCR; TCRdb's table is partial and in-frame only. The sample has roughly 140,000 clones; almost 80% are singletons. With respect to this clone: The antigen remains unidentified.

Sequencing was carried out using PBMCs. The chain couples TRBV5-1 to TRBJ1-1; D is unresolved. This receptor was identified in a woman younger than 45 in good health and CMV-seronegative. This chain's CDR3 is CASSLVDDEAFF. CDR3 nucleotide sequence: TGCGCCAGCAGCCTAGTGGATGATGAAGCTTTCTTT.